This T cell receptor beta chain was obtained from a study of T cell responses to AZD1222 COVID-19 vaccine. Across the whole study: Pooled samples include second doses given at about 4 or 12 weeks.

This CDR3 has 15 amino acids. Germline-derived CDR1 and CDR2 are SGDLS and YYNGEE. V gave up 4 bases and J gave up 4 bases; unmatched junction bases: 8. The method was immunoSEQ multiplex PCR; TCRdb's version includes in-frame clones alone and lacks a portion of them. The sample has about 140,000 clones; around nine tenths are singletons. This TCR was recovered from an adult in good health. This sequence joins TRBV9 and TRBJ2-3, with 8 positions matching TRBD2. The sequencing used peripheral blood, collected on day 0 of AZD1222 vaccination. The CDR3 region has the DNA TGTGCCAGCAGCTACAGCGGGAGAGTCTCAGATACGCAGTATTTT. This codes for CASSYSGRVSDTQYF.